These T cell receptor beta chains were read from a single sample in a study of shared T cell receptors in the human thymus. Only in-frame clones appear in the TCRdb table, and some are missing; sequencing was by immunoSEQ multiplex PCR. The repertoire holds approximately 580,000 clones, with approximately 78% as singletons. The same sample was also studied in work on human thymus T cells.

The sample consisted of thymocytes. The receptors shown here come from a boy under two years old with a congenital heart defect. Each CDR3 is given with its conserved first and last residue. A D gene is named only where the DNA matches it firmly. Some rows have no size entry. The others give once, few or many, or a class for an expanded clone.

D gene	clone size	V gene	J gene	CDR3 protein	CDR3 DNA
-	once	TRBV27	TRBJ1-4	CASSLQVATNEKLFF	TGTGCCAGCAGTTTACAGGTGGCAACTAATGAAAAACTGTTTTTT
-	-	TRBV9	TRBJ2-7	CASSVRRPRGYEQYF	TGTGCCAGCAGCGTAAGGAGGCCCCGTGGGTACGAGCAGTACTTC
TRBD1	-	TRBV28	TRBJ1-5	CASSPDREICQPQHF	TGTGCCAGCAGCCCGGACAGGGAGATATGCCAGCCCCAGCATTTT
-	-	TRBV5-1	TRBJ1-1	CASSSKQGRGTEAFF	TGCGCCAGCAGCTCAAAACAGGGAAGGGGCACTGAAGCTTTCTTT
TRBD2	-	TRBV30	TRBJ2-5	CAWSVPTGGQETQYF	TGTGCCTGGAGTGTACCCACGGGAGGCCAAGAGACCCAGTACTTC
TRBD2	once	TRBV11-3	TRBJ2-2	CASSTGTSGRAGTGELFF	TGTGCCAGCAGCACCGGGACTAGCGGGAGGGCCGGGACCGGGGAGCTGTTTTTT
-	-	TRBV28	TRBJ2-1	CASSFRNEQFF	TGTGCCAGCAGTTTCAGAAATGAGCAGTTCTTC
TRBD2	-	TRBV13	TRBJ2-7	CASSSWTSGIPSQYF	TGTGCCAGCAGCTCTTGGACTAGCGGGATCCCCTCCCAGTACTTC
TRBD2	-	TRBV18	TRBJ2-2	CASSPTSGRRVRELFF	TGTGCCAGCTCACCGACTAGCGGGAGAAGGGTTCGGGAGCTGTTTTTT
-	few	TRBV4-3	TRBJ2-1	CASSRTGDENEQFF	TGCGCCAGCAGCCGAACGGGGGACGAAAATGAGCAGTTCTTC
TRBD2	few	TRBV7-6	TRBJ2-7	CASSPGRAGVHEQYF	TGTGCCAGCAGCCCCGGGAGAGCGGGAGTACACGAGCAGTACTTC
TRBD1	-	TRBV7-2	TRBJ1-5	CASSPKAPGTENQPQHF	TGTGCCAGCAGCCCTAAAGCCCCCGGGACAGAGAATCAGCCCCAGCATTTT
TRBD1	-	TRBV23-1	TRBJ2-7	CASSGDREFDEQYF	TGCGCCAGCAGTGGGGACAGGGAATTCGACGAGCAGTACTTC
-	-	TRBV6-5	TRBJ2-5	CASRSRGEETQYF	TGTGCCAGCAGGTCCAGGGGCGAAGAGACCCAGTACTTC
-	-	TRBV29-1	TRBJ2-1	CSVRTSHYNEQFF	TGCAGCGTTAGGACTTCCCACTACAATGAGCAGTTCTTC
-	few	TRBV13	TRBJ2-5	CASSLSREETQYF	TGTGCCAGCAGCTTAAGCAGGGAAGAGACCCAGTACTTC
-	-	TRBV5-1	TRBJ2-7	CASSFATSDYEQYF	TGCGCCAGCAGCTTCGCGACTAGTGACTACGAGCAGTACTTC
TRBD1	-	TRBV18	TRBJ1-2	CASSLPGPTGADYGYTF	TGTGCCAGCTCCCTCCCGGGACCGACAGGGGCTGACTATGGCTACACCTTC
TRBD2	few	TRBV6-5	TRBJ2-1	CASSPRLAGIHEQFF	TGTGCCAGCAGTCCTAGACTAGCCGGGATCCATGAGCAGTTCTTC
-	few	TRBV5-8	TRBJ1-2	CASSRIVGGERYGYTF	TGTGCCAGCAGCCGCATTGTTGGGGGCGAAAGGTATGGCTACACCTTC
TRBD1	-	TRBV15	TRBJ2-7	CATSRESQGPSYEQYF	TGTGCCACCAGCAGAGAGTCACAGGGGCCCTCCTACGAGCAGTACTTC
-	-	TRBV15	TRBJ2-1	CATSTSPISSYNEQFF	TGTGCCACCAGCACTAGCCCCATTAGCTCCTACAATGAGCAGTTCTTC
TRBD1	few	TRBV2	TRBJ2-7	CASRGQGVHEQYF	TGTGCCAGCAGGGGACAGGGGGTCCACGAGCAGTACTTC
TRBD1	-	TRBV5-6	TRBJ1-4	CASSSADRVEEKLFF	TGTGCCAGCAGCTCGGCGGACAGGGTTGAGGAAAAACTGTTTTTT
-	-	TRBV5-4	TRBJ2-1	CASSSGGGYNEQFF	TGTGCCAGCTCCTCTGGGGGCGGCTACAATGAGCAGTTCTTC
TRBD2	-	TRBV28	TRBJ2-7	CASSLNGLAGQYEQYF	TGTGCCAGCAGTTTAAACGGACTAGCGGGACAATACGAGCAGTACTTC
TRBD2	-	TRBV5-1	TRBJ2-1	CASSLAGASGRARGHNEQFF	TGCGCCAGCAGCTTGGCCGGGGCTAGCGGGAGGGCCCGAGGGCACAATGAGCAGTTCTTC
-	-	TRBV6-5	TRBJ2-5	CASSYAGWEETQYF	TGTGCCAGCAGTTACGCAGGGTGGGAAGAGACCCAGTACTTC
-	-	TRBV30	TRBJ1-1	CAWITPLATEAFF	TGTGCCTGGATCACCCCCTTGGCCACTGAAGCTTTCTTT
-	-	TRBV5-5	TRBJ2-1	CASSPLLIEDYEQFF	TGTGCCAGCAGCCCCCTTCTAATAGAAGATTATGAGCAGTTCTTC
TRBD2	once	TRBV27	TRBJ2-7	CASSPGFTSGRGEQYF	TGTGCCAGCAGTCCGGGCTTCACTAGCGGGAGGGGCGAGCAGTACTTC
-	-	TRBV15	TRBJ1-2	CATSRDWEDGYTF	TGTGCCACCAGCAGAGATTGGGAGGACGGCTACACCTTC
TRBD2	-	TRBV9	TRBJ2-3	CASSRPDASGSTDTQYF	TGTGCCAGCAGCAGACCCGATGCTAGCGGTAGCACAGATACGCAGTATTTT
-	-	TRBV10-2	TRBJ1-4	CASTGPTNEKLFF	TGCGCCAGCACAGGGCCCACTAATGAAAAACTGTTTTTT
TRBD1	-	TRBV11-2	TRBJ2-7	CASSPPSGDRSAWEQYF	TGTGCCAGCAGCCCCCCCTCCGGGGACAGGTCTGCCTGGGAGCAGTACTTC
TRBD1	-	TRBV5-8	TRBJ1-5	CASSLARTGGFNQPQHF	TGTGCCAGCAGCTTGGCGCGGACAGGGGGCTTCAATCAGCCCCAGCATTTT
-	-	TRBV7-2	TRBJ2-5	CASSTRKRETQYF	TGTGCCAGCAGTACACGAAAGCGAGAGACCCAGTACTTC
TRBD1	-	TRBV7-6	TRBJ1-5	CASSSGGQGAGGQPQHF	TGTGCCAGCAGCTCGGGGGGCCAGGGGGCCGGGGGTCAGCCCCAGCATTTT
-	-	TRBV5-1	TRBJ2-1	CASSLTRDHNEQFF	TGCGCCAGCAGCTTGACTAGAGACCACAATGAGCAGTTCTTC
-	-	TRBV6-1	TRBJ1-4	CASSEGWAEGEKLFF	TGTGCCAGCAGCGAAGGGTGGGCCGAGGGTGAAAAACTGTTTTTT
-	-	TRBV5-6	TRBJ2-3	CASSLETNWSSDTQYF	TGTGCCAGCAGCTTGGAGACGAATTGGAGTTCAGATACGCAGTATTTT
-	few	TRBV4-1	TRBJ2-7	CASSQAFCSSYEQYF	TGCGCCAGCAGCCAAGCTTTCTGTAGCTCCTACGAGCAGTACTTC